Listed below are T cell receptor beta chains from one sample, sequenced in a study of cytomegalovirus exposure and HLA in healthy donors. Data came from immunoSEQ multiplex PCR; TCRdb stores just in-frame clones and leaves some out. The table records about 190,000 clones, 84% of them present only once. The sample was PBMCs. Source of these receptors: a woman in her forties or fifties in good health and CMV-seropositive. The CDR3 runs from the conserved cysteine through the conserved F or W. Fields, in order: D gene, V gene, clone size, J gene, CDR3 DNA, CDR3 protein. The D gene is left open where the match is weak. Clone size is stated in some rows and not others, as once, few, many or a class when expanded.

>-|TRBV11-2|once|TRBJ1-3
TGTGCCAGCAGCCCTGTCGGGTCCGGAAACACCATATATTTT
CASSPVGSGNTIYF
>-|TRBV27|-|TRBJ1-5
TGTGCCAGCAGTTTGAGGGGGAACAATCAGCCCCAGCATTTT
CASSLRGNNQPQHF
>-|TRBV25-1|-|TRBJ2-1
TGTGCCAGCAGTGATTACGGGGGTGGTTACAATGAGCAGTTCTTC
CASSDYGGGYNEQFF
>-|TRBV2|-|TRBJ2-5
TGTGCCAGCAGCAGAAAAGAGACCCAGTACTTC
CASSRKETQYF
>-|TRBV28|once|TRBJ1-2
TGTGCCAGCAGTTTAACGTCAGGGGCCAACTATGGCTACACCTTC
CASSLTSGANYGYTF
>TRBD2|TRBV18|-|TRBJ2-3
TGTGCCAGCTCATTGAAGCGGGAGAGCACAGATACGCAGTATTTT
CASSLKRESTDTQYF
>TRBD1|TRBV19|-|TRBJ1-4
TGTGCCAGTAGTCCGCTTACAGGGGGCAATGAAAAACTGTTTTTT
CASSPLTGGNEKLFF
>TRBD1|TRBV29-1|once|TRBJ2-2
TGCAGCGTTGAAGATGGGACAGGGCGGACCGGGGAGCTGTTTTTT
CSVEDGTGRTGELFF
>-|TRBV4-3|-|TRBJ2-7
TGCGCCAGCAGCCTCCGGAGGGGTTCCTACGAGCAGTACTTC
CASSLRRGSYEQYF
>TRBD1|TRBV7-2|-|TRBJ2-7
TGTGCCAGCAGGGACAGGGTCTCCTACGAGCAGTACTTC
CASRDRVSYEQYF
>TRBD1|TRBV4-1|-|TRBJ1-4
TGCGCCAGCAGCCAAGACGGCAGGGGGCCTAATGAAAAACTGTTTTTT
CASSQDGRGPNEKLFF
>-|TRBV19|few|TRBJ2-3
TGTGCCAGTAGTAGTCCCGGTCTGGTATGGTCGCAAACAGATACGCAGTATTTT
CASSSPGLVWSQTDTQYF
>TRBD1|TRBV19|-|TRBJ1-1
TGTGCCAGTAGTATGGGACAGATCATGAACACTGAAGCTTTCTTT
CASSMGQIMNTEAFF
>TRBD1|TRBV19|-|TRBJ1-6
TGTGCCAGTATCACCTCCAGGGACAGGGTCCCCAATTCACCCCTCCACTTT
CASITSRDRVPNSPLHF
>-|TRBV7-2|once|TRBJ2-1
TGTGCCAGCAGCTTGATGACGGGCTACAATGAGCAGTTCTTC
CASSLMTGYNEQFF
>TRBD1|TRBV27|-|TRBJ1-6
TGTGCCAGCAGTCGACAGGGAAGTAATTCACCCCTCCACTTT
CASSRQGSNSPLHF
>-|TRBV18|once|TRBJ1-5
TGTGCCAGCTCACCACTCCCCGGGCGGGAGCCCCAGCATTTT
CASSPLPGREPQHF
>TRBD1|TRBV7-6|-|TRBJ2-3
TGTGCCAGCAGCTTAAGGGCCGGGACAGGGCAAGCAGATACGCAGTATTTT
CASSLRAGTGQADTQYF
>TRBD1|TRBV5-4|-|TRBJ2-5
TGTGCCAGCAGCGCGGACAGGGTCCAAGAGACCCAGTACTTC
CASSADRVQETQYF
>-|TRBV23-1|-|TRBJ1-5
TGCGCCAGCAGTCAACGGCGCGGATGGGGCAATCAGCCCCAGCATTTT
CASSQRRGWGNQPQHF
>-|TRBV5-4|-|TRBJ1-4
TGTGCCAGCAGCACGGACAGAAATAATGAAAAACTGTTTTTT
CASSTDRNNEKLFF
>-|TRBV4-1|few|TRBJ2-2
TGCGCCAGCAGCCAAACGGAGCGAATCGGGGAGCTGTTTTTT
CASSQTERIGELFF